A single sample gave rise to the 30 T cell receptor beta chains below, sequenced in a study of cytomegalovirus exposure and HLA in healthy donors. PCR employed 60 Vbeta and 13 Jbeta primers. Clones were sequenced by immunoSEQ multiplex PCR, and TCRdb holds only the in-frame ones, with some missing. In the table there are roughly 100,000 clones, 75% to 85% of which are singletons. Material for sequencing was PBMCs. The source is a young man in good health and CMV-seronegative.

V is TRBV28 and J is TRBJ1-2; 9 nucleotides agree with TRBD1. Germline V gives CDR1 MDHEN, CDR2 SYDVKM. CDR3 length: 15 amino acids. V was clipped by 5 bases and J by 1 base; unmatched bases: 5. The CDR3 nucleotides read TGTGCCAGCAGTAGTCCGGGACAGGGTAACTATGGCTACACCTTC. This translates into CASSSPGQGNYGYTF.

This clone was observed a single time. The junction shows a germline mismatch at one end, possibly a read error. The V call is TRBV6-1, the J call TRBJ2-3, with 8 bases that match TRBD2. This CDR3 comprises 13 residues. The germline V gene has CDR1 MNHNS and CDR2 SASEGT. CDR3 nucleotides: TGCGCCGCTGCGGGAGGAGGCACAGATACGCAGTATTTT. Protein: CAAAGGGTDTQYF.

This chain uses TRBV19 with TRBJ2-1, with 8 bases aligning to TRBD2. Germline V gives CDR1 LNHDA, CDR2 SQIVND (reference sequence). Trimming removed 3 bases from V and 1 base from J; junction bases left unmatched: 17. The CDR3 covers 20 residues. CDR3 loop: CASSIPRGGGRSHSYNEQFF. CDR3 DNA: TGTGCCAGTAGTATCCCTAGGGGTGGCGGGAGGTCCCATTCCTACAATGAGCAGTTCTTC.

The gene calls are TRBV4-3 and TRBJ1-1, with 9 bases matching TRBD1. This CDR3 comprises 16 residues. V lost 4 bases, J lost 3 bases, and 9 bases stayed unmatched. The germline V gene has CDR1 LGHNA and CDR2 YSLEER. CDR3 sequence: CASSRGTGKMDTEAFF. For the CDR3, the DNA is TGCGCCAGCAGCCGTGGGACAGGGAAGATGGACACTGAAGCTTTCTTT.

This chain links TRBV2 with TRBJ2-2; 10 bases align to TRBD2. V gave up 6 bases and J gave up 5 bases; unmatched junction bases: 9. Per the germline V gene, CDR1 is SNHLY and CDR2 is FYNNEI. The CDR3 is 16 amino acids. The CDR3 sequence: CASSTSGTRGTGELFF. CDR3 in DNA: TGTGCCAGCAGCACTAGCGGGACCCGAGGGACCGGGGAGCTGTTTTTT. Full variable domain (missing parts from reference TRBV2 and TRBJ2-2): EPEVTQTPSHQVTQMGQEVILRCVPISNHLYFYWYRQILGQKVEFLVSFYNNEISEKSEIFDDQFSVERPDGSNFTLKIRSTKLEDSAMYFCASSTSGTRGTGELFFGEGSRLTVL.

The CDR3 coding sequence is TGTGCCAGCAGATCCCCTAGCGGGAGGGGCACCTACGAGCAGTACTTC. Its protein is CASRSPSGRGTYEQYF. The rearrangement joins TRBV27 to TRBJ2-5; the match to TRBD2 covers 12 bases. The assigned J gene may be wrong: the sequence end matches TRBJ2-7 better. This CDR3 is 16 amino acids long. The germline gives CDR1 MNHEY, CDR2 SMNVEV (reference sequence).

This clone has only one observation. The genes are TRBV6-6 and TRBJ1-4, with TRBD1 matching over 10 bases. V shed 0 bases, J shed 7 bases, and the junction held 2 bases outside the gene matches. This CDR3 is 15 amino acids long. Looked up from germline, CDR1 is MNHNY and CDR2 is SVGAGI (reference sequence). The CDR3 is CASSYSDRGSEKLFF. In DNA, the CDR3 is TGTGCCAGCAGTTACTCGGACAGGGGGTCTGAAAAACTGTTTTTT.

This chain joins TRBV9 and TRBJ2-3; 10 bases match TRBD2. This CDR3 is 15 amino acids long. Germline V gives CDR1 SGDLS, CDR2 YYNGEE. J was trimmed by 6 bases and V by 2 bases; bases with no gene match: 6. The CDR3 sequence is CASSVASGSADTQYF. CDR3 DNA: TGTGCCAGCAGCGTGGCTAGCGGGAGCGCGGATACGCAGTATTTT.

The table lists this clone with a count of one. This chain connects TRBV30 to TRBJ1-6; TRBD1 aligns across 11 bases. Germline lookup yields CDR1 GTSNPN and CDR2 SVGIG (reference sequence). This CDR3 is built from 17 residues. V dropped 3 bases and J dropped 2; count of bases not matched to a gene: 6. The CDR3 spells CAWRTRDRGTYNSPLHF. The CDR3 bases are TGTGCCTGGAGGACCCGGGACAGGGGGACCTATAATTCACCCCTCCACTTT.

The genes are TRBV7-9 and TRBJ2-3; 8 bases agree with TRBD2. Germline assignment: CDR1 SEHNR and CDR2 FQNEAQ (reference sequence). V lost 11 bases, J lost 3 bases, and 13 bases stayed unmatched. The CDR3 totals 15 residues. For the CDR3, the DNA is TGTGCCCCCGGGGGGGAGGGCCAAAGGACAGATACGCAGTATTTT. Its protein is CAPGGEGQRTDTQYF.

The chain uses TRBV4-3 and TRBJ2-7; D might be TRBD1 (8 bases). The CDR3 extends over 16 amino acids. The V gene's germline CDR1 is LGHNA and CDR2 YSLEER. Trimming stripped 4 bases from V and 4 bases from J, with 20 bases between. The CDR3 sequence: CASSLLTGGVGYEQYF. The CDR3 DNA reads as TGCGCCAGCAGCCTGTTAACAGGGGGGGTCGGATACGAGCAGTACTTC.

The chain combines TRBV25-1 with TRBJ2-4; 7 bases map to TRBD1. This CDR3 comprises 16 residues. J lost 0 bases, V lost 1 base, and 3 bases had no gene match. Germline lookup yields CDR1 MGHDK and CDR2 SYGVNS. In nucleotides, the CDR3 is TGTGCCAGCAGTGAATGGGACAGTCTAGCCAAAAACATTCAGTACTTC. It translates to CASSEWDSLAKNIQYF.

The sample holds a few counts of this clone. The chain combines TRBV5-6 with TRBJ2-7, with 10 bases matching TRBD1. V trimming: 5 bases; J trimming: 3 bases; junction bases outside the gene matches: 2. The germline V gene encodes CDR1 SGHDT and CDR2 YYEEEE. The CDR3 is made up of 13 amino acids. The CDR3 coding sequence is TGTGCCAGCAGTTGGGACAGGGGCTACGAGCAGTACTTC. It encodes CASSWDRGYEQYF.

The CDR3 nucleotides are TGTGCCAGCAGCTTAGGACAGATCGCAGGCTGGTGGGCAGATACGCAGTATTTT. This sequence encodes CASSLGQIAGWWADTQYF. This chain joins TRBV7-8 and TRBJ2-3, with D possibly matching TRBD1 (5 bases). The CDR3 runs 18 residues. Looked up from germline, CDR1 is SGHVS and CDR2 is FQNEAQ. V dropped 1 base and J dropped 4 bases, with 21 bases sitting between them.

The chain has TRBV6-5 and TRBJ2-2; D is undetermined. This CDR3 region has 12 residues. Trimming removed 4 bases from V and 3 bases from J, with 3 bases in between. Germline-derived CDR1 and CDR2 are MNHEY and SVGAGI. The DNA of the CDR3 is TGTGCCAGCAGTTCGGACACCGGGGAGCTGTTTTTT. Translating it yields CASSSDTGELFF.

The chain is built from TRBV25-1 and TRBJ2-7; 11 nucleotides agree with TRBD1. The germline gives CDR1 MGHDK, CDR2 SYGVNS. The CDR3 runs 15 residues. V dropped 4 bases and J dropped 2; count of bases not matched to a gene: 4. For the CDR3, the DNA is TGTGCCAGCAGTGCAGGGACAGGGGGTGCCTACGAGCAGTACTTC. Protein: CASSAGTGGAYEQYF.

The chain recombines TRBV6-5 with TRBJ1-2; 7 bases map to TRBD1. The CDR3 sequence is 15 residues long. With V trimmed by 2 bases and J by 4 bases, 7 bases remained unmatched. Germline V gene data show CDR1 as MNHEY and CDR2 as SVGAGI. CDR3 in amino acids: CASSYETGRAYGYTF. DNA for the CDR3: TGTGCCAGCAGTTACGAGACAGGGCGGGCCTATGGCTACACCTTC.

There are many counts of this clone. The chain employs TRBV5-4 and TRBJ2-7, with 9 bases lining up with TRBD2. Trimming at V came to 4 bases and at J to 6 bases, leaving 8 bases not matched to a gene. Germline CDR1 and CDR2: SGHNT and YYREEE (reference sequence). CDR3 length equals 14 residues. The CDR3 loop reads CASSLAGGPSEQYF. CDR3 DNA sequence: TGTGCCAGCAGCCTGGCGGGAGGGCCCTCCGAGCAGTACTTC.

The CDR3 bases are TGTGCCAGCAGCGGGACAGGGATACGGTCCTATAATTCACCCCTCCACTTT. This translates into CASSGTGIRSYNSPLHF. V usage is TRBV28 and J usage is TRBJ1-6; TRBD1 agrees at 9 bases. This CDR3 is built from 17 residues. V shed 6 bases, J shed 1 base, and the junction held 7 bases outside the gene matches. Germline values: CDR1 MDHEN, CDR2 SYDVKM. Full variable domain (missing parts from reference TRBV28 and TRBJ1-6): DVKVTQSSRYLVKRTGEKVFLECVQDMDHENMFWYRQDPGLGLRLIYFSYDVKMKEKGDIPEGYSVSREKKERFSLILESASTNQTSMYLCASSGTGIRSYNSPLHFGNGTRLTVT.

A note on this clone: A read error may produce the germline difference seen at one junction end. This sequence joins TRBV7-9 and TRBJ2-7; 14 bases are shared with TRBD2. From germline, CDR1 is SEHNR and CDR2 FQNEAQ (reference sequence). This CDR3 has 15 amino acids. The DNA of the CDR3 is TGTTCCAGCAGCCTGGGACTAGCGGGGGTCTACGAGCAGTACTTC. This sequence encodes CSSSLGLAGVYEQYF.

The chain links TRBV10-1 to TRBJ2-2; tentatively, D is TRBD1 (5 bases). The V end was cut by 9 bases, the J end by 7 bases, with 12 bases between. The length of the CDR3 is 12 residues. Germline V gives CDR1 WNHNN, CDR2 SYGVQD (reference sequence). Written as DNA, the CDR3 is TGCGCCAGTGCAGGGATGGACGGGGAGCTGTTTTTT. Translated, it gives CASAGMDGELFF.

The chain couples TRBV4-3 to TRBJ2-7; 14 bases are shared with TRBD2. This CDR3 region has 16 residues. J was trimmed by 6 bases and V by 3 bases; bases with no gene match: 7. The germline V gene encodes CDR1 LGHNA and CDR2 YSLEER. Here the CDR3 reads CASSQAWGLAGAEQYF. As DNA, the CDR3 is TGCGCCAGCAGCCAGGCCTGGGGACTAGCGGGAGCCGAGCAGTACTTC.

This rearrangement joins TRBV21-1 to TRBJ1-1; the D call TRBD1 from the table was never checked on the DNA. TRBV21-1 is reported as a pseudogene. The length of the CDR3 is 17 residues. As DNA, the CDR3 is TGTGCCAGCAGCAAGGGAAGGACAGGGGACATGAACACTGAAGCTTTCTTT. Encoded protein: CASSKGRTGDMNTEAFF.

The CDR3 sequence is CASSLDFVPREQFF. CDR3 nucleotide sequence: TGTGCCAGCAGCTTAGATTTCGTCCCCCGTGAGCAGTTCTTC. The J gene is TRBJ2-1, the V gene TRBV7-6; D remains ambiguous. The germline gives CDR1 SGHVS, CDR2 FNYEAQ. The CDR3 covers 14 residues. The germline V and J ends were trimmed by 1 base and 9 bases, with 13 bases remaining between them. The full variable domain, its missing parts supplied by reference TRBV7-6 and TRBJ2-1, is GAGVSQSPRYKVTKRGQDVALRCDPISGHVSLYWYRQALGQGPEFLTYFNYEAQQDKSGLPNDRFSAERPEGSISTLTIQRTEQRDSAMYRCASSLDFVPREQFFGPGTRLTVL.

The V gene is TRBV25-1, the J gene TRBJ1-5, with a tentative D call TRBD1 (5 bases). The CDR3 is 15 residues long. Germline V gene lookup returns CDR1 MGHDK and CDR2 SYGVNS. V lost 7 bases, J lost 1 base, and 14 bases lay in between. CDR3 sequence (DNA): TGTGCCAGCATCCCAAGGGGCGAGAGCAATCAGCCCCAGCATTTT. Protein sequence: CASIPRGESNQPQHF. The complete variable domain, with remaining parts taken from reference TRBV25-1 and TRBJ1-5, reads EADIYQTPRYLVIGTGKKITLECSQTMGHDKMYWYQQDPGMELHLIHYSYGVNSTEKGDLSSESTVSRIRTEHFPLTLESARPSHTSQYLCASIPRGESNQPQHFGDGTRLSIL.

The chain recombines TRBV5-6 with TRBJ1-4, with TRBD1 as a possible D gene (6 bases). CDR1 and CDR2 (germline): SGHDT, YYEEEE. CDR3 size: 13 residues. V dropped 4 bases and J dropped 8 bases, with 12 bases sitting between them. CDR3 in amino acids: CASSRDRREKLFF. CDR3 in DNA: TGTGCCAGCAGCAGAGACAGGCGGGAAAAACTGTTTTTT.

The CDR3 protein is CASSPRTSSYNEQFF. The CDR3 bases are TGTGCCAGCAGCCCCCGGACTAGCTCCTACAATGAGCAGTTCTTC. V is TRBV11-3 and J is TRBJ2-1, with 7 bases lining up with TRBD2. V dropped 5 bases and J dropped 0; count of bases not matched to a gene: 4. Germline V gene data show CDR1 as SGHNT and CDR2 as YENEEA. CDR3 length: 15 residues.

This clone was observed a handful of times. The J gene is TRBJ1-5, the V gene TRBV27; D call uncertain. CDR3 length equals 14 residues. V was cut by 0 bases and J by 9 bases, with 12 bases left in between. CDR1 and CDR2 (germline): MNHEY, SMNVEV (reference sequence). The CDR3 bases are TGTGCCAGCAGTTTATCGCCCTACTTGTCGCCCCAGCATTTT. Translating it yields CASSLSPYLSPQHF.

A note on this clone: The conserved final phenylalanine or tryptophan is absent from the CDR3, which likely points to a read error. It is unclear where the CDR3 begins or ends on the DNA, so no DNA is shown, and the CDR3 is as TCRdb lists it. The CDR3 loop reads CASSLGSGLLLGS. The chain combines TRBV5-8 with TRBJ1-5; the D call TRBD1 from the table was never checked on the DNA. From germline, CDR1 is SGHTS and CDR2 YDEGEE. Inclusive of both ends, the CDR3 amounts to 13 amino acids.

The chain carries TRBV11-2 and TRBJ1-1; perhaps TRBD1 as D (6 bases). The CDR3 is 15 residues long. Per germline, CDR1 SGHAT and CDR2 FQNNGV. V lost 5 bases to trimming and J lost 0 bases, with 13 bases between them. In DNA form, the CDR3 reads TGTGCCAGCAGCGCCGGACAGTTTTTGAACACTGAAGCTTTCTTT. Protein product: CASSAGQFLNTEAFF.